One sample yielded the 9 T cell receptor beta chains listed below, sequenced in a study of control samples from healthy donors and cancer patients. Produced via immunoSEQ multiplex PCR; TCRdb's table is partial and in-frame only. The sample holds approximately 230,000 clones, 82% seen once. The sequencing input was PBMCs. The source of these receptors is a woman aged 55-70 years with lung cancer.

The V and J genes are TRBV5-1 and TRBJ1-5; D remains ambiguous. Germline V gene data show CDR1 as SGHRS and CDR2 as YFSETQ. V lost 0 bases and J lost 4, with 11 bases in between. The CDR3 has 15 amino acids. The CDR3 is CASSLEGRENQPQHF. CDR3 in DNA: TGCGCCAGCAGCTTGGAAGGACGGGAGAATCAGCCCCAGCATTTT.

In the case of this clone: Distinct nucleotide sequences in the sample also encode this CDR3. The CDR3 reads CASRLNEKLFF. The CDR3 DNA follows: TGTGCCAGCAGGTTAAATGAAAAACTGTTTTTT. The chain carries TRBV12-3 or TRBV12-4 and TRBJ1-4; D remains ambiguous. The V end was cut by 6 bases, the J end by 5 bases, with 4 bases between. The CDR3 is 11 residues long.

The chain joins TRBV7-9 to TRBJ2-3, with 12 bases identical to TRBD2. V lost 1 base, J lost 0 bases, and 8 bases stayed unmatched. Looked up from germline, CDR1 is SEHNR and CDR2 is FQNEAQ (reference sequence). The CDR3 extends over 19 amino acids. CDR3 protein: CASSLDRPSGRASTDTQYF. The CDR3 nucleotides read TGTGCCAGCAGCTTAGACAGGCCTAGCGGGAGGGCCAGCACAGATACGCAGTATTTT.

With respect to this clone: Other DNA sequences within the sample encode an identical CDR3. V is TRBV5-4 and J is TRBJ2-1, with TRBD2 identical over 8 bases. CDR1 and CDR2 from the germline V gene are SGHNT and YYREEE (reference sequence). Trimming removed 4 bases from V and 7 bases from J; junction bases left unmatched: 1. This CDR3 spans 12 amino acids. The CDR3 sequence: CASSGTSNEQFF. CDR3 sequence (DNA): TGTGCCAGCAGCGGGACTAGTAATGAGCAGTTCTTC.

This clone was seen a single time. The chain has TRBV6-5 and TRBJ1-2; D is perhaps TRBD1 (5 bases). There are 14 residues in the CDR3. Germline V CDR1 and CDR2: MNHEY, SVGAGI. Trimming stripped 10 bases from V and 5 bases from J, with 20 bases between. Written as DNA, the CDR3 is TGTGCCACCGAGGGGACCTCCGGAACTTATGGCTACACCTTC. It codes for CATEGTSGTYGYTF.

The chain couples TRBV5-8 to TRBJ2-7, with D perhaps TRBD2 (5 bases). The CDR3 consists of 15 residues. Per the germline V gene, CDR1 is SGHTS and CDR2 is YDEGEE. V lost 2 bases to trimming and J lost 3 bases, with 15 bases between them. The CDR3 spells CASSLGQAGFYEQYF. The DNA for the CDR3 is TGTGCCAGCAGCTTAGGCCAGGCGGGCTTCTACGAGCAGTACTTC.

The chain employs TRBV28 and TRBJ1-2, with TRBD1 identical over 9 bases. V lost 8 bases to trimming and J lost 5 bases; unmatched junction nucleotides: 6. The V gene's germline CDR1 is MDHEN and CDR2 SYDVKM. The CDR3 spans 13 residues. The CDR3 coding sequence is TGTGCCAGCTTTACCGGGACAGGGTATGGCTACACCTTC. This gives the protein CASFTGTGYGYTF.

The gene calls are TRBV6-5 and TRBJ1-2; 9 bases agree with TRBD1. V trimming: 8 bases; J trimming: 4 bases; junction bases outside the gene matches: 8. The V gene's germline CDR1 is MNHEY and CDR2 SVGAGI. CDR3 length: 14 residues. This CDR3 is CASEQGATGYGYTF. CDR3 nucleotide sequence: TGTGCCAGCGAACAGGGGGCGACGGGCTATGGCTACACCTTC.

This clone has just a few counts. This chain joins TRBV2 and TRBJ2-5; 7 bases align to TRBD1. Germline V lookup: CDR1 SNHLY, CDR2 FYNNEI. The CDR3 consists of 13 residues. V lost 5 bases to trimming and J lost 4 bases; unmatched junction nucleotides: 4. CDR3 sequence reads: CASSLQGRETQYF. CDR3 sequence (DNA): TGTGCCAGCAGTCTACAGGGGAGAGAGACCCAGTACTTC.